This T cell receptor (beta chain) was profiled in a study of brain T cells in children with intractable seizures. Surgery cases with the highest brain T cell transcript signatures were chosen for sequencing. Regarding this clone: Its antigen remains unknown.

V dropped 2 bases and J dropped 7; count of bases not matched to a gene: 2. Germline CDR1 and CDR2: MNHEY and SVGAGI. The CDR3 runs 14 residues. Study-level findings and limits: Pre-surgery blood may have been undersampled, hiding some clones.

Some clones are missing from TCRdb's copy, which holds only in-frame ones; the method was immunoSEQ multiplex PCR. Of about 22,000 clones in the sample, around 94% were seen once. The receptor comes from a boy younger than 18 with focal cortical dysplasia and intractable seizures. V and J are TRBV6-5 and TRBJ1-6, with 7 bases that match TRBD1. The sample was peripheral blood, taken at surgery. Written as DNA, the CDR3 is TGTGCCAGCAGTTACCCGGGACAGAATTCACCCCTCCACTTT. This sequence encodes CASSYPGQNSPLHF.